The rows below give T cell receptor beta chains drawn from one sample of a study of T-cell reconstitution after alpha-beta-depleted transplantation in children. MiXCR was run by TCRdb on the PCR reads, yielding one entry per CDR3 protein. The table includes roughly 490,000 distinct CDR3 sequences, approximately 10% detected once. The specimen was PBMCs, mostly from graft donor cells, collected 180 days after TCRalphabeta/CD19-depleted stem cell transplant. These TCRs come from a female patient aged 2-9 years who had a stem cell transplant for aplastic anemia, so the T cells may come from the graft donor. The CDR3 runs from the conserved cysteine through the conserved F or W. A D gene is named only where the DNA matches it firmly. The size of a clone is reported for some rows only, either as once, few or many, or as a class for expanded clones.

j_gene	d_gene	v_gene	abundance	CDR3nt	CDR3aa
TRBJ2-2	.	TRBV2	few	TGTGCCAGCAGGAGGGCGGGCACCGGGGAGCTGTTTTTT	CASRRAGTGELFF
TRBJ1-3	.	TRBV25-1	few	TGTGCCAGCAGTGACAGGGGCTACTCTGGAAACACCATATATTTT	CASSDRGYSGNTIYF
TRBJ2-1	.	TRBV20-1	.	TGCAGTGCTTACAGCCCGGCGACCTACAATGAGCAGTTCTTC	CSAYSPATYNEQFF
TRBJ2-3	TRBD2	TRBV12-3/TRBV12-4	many	TGTGCCAGCAGTGCCCTAGCGGGAGGTTCCCATACGCAGTATTTT	CASSALAGGSHTQYF
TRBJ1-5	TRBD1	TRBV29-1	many	TGCAGCGCGGACAGGGGTGACGGTGGGCCCCAGCATTTT	CSADRGDGGPQHF
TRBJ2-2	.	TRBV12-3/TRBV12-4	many	TGTGCCAGCTTCATCGGAAACACCGGGGAGCTGTTTTTT	CASFIGNTGELFF
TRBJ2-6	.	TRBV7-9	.	TGTGCCAGCAGCGAAGATCGGTACTCTGGGGCCAACGTCCTGACTTTC	CASSEDRYSGANVLTF
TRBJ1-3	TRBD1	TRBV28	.	TGTGCCAGCAGTTCACCGGGACAGCCTGGAAACACCATATATTTT	CASSSPGQPGNTIYF
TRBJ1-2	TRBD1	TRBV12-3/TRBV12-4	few	TGTGCCAGCAGTCCCAGGGGGCGAGGCTATGGCTACACCTTC	CASSPRGRGYGYTF
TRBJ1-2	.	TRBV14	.	TGTGCCAGCAGCCAAATGTGGCGGGATGGCTACACCTTC	CASSQMWRDGYTF